A selection of T cell receptor beta chains follows, all from one sample in a study of T cells in Graves' hyperthyroidism and ophthalmopathy. One entry per CDR3 protein results from TCRdb running MiXCR on the multiplex PCR reads. The data hold about 360,000 distinct CDR3 sequences, with less than 20% observed a single time. Sample: blood. The source is a woman under 30 with Graves' hyperthyroidism that later progressed to Graves' ophthalmopathy. Both conserved end residues are trimmed from each CDR3.

TRBV10-1,12,ASSERTNPYEQY
TRBV28,13,ASSYRDRGWKTQY
TRBV2,15,ASSERIREGRYETQY
TRBV15,14,ATSRAFLAPQRLQF
TRBV25-1,14,ASSTPFGGESDTQY
TRBV2,11,ASLPGLAGEQY
TRBV6-1,12,ASSETATNEKLF
TRBV7-2,12,ASSDKRGGETQY
TRBV6-2/TRBV6-3,11,ASRGPGDRLLF
TRBV6-5,12,ASSYSISNQPQH
TRBV28,13,ASSPRTGGYNEQF
TRBV30,17,AWSTRRAAISSISYGYT
TRBV7-9,17,ASSLTRLAGGLDPNEQF
TRBV28,11,ASSLERRYEQY
TRBV30,13,AWTGPNSYNSPLH
TRBV20-1,12,SARVPGSNQPQH
TRBV6-4,14,ASSASGAASTDTQY
TRBV6-1,13,ASSEVGTANTKAF
TRBV7-9,12,ASSLREAYNEQY
TRBV4-2,12,ASSQDRPGSEAF
TRBV10-3,12,AISVDIGTDEQY
TRBV18,11,ASSREVTYEQY
TRBV7-9,11,ASSTGTSFEQY
TRBV2,12,ASNWGSGANVLT
TRBV28,9,ASSSIDIQY
TRBV28,12,ASSFPVYNSPLH
TRBV6-1,13,ASSERASGSNEQF
TRBV6-1,12,ASSWASESHEQF
TRBV6-6,13,ASSYRQGIADTQY
TRBV30,11,AWSLDASYEQY
TRBV7-3,11,ASSLTSDSEQY